This T cell receptor (beta chain) was captured by sequencing in a study of cytotoxic CD8 clonotypes in ibrutinib-treated CLL. TCRdb's copy holds only in-frame clones and misses some; the assay was immunoSEQ multiplex PCR. The data contain 30,000 to 40,000 clones, about 70% of them singletons. The sequenced sample was PBMCs, obtained before ibrutinib treatment. This clonotype was obtained from a human donor with chronic lymphocytic leukemia.

In DNA form, the CDR3 reads TGCGCCAGCAGCAATAGCGGGACCCCGAATGAGCAGTTCTTC. It is translated as CASSNSGTPNEQFF. V and J are TRBV5-1 and TRBJ2-1, with 8 positions matching TRBD2. This CDR3 has 14 residues. Germline-derived CDR1 and CDR2 are SGHRS and YFSETQ. V dropped 4 bases and J dropped 7; count of bases not matched to a gene: 7.